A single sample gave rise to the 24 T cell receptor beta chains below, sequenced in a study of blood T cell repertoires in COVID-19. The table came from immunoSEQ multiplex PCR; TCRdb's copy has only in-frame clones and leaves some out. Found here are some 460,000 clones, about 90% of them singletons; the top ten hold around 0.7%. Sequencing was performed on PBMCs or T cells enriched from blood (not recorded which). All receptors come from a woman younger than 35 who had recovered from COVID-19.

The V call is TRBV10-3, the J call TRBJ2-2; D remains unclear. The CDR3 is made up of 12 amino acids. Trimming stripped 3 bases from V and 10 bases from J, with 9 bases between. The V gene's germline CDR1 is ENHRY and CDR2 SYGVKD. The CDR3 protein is CAISDWAPELFF. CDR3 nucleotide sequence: TGTGCCATCAGTGATTGGGCACCGGAGCTGTTTTTT.

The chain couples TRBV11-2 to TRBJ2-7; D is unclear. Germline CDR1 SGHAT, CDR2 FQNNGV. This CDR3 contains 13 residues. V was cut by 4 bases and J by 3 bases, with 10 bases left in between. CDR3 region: CASSSLAVYEQYF. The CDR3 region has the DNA TGTGCCAGCAGCTCCCTCGCGGTCTACGAGCAGTACTTC.

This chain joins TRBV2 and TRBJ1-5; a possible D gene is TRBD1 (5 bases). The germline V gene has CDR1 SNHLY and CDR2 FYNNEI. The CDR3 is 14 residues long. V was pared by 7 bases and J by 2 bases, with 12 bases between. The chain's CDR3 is CASTGVLGNQPQHF. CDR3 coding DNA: TGTGCCAGCACGGGGGTACTTGGCAATCAGCCCCAGCATTTT.

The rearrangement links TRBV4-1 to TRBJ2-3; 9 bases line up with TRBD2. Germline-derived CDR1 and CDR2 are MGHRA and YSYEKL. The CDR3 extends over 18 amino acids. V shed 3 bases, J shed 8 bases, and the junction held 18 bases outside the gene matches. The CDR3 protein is CASSQGPYGGGAGGTQYF. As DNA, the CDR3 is TGCGCCAGCAGCCAGGGGCCCTATGGCGGGGGGGCCGGGGGTACGCAGTATTTT.

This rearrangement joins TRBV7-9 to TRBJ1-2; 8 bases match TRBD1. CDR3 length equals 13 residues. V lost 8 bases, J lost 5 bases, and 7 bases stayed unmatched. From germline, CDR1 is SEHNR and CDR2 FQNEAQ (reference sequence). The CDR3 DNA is TGTGCCAGCTCCCTTCAGGGGGCTTATGGCTACACCTTC. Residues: CASSLQGAYGYTF.

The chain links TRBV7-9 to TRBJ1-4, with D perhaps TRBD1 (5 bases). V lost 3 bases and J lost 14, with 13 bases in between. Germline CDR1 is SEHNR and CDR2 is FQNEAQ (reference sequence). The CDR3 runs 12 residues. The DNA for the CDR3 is TGTGCCAGCAGCTTTTCGCTAGGGGCCCTGTTTTTT. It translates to CASSFSLGALFF.

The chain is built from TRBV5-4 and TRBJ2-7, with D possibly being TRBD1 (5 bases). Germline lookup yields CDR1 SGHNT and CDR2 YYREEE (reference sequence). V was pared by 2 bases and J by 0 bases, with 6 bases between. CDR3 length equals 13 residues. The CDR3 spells CASSFDSSYEQYF. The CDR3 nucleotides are TGTGCCAGCAGCTTCGACAGCTCCTACGAGCAGTACTTC.

In DNA, the CDR3 is TGTGCCAGTAGTGAGTCGACAGCAACCACAGATACGCAGTATTTT. Residues: CASSESTATTDTQYF. This chain connects TRBV19 to TRBJ2-3, with a possible D match to TRBD1 (5 bases). The V end was cut by 5 bases, the J end by 2 bases, with 14 bases between. The CDR3 totals 15 residues. Germline V gene lookup returns CDR1 LNHDA and CDR2 SQIVND (reference sequence).

The CDR3 coding sequence is TGTGCCAGCAGCTTAAATGGACAGGGGTTCTTC. Translation: CASSLNGQGFF. The rearrangement joins TRBV7-3 to TRBJ2-1; 8 bases map to TRBD1. Germline CDR1 reads SGHTA; CDR2 reads FQGTGA. J was trimmed by 15 bases and V by 1 base; bases with no gene match: 2. CDR3 size: 11 residues.

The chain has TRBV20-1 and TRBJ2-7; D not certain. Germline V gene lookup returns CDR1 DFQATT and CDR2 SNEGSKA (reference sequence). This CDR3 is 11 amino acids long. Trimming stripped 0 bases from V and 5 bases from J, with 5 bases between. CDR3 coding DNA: TGCAGTGCTAGAGATATCGACGAGCAGTACTTC. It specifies CSARDIDEQYF.

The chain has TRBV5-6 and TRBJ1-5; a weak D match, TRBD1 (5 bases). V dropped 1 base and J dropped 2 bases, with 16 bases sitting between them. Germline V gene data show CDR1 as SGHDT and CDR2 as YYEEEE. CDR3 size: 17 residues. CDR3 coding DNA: TGTGCCAGCAGCTTGTGGACGGGGACTGAGGGCAATCAGCCCCAGCATTTT. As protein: CASSLWTGTEGNQPQHF.

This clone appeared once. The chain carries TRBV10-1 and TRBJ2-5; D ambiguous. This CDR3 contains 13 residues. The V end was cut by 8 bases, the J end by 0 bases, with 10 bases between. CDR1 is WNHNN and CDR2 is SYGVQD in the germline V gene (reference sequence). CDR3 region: CASQLNYQETQYF. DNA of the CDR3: TGCGCCAGCCAACTGAACTACCAAGAGACCCAGTACTTC.

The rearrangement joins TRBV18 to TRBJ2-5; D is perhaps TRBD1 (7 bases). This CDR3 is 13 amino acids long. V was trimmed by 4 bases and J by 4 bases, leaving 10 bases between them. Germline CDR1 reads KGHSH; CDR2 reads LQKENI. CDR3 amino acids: CASSLQGGETQYF. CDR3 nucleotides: TGTGCCAGCTCACTCCAGGGGGGAGAGACCCAGTACTTC.

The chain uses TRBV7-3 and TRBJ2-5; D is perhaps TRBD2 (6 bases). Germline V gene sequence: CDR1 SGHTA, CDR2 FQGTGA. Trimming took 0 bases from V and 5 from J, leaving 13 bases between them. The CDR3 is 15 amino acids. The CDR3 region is CASSLTDMAGETQYF. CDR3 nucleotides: TGTGCCAGCAGCTTAACGGATATGGCGGGGGAGACCCAGTACTTC. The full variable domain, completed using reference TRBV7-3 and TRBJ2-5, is GAGVSQTPSNKVTEKGKYVELRCDPISGHTALYWYRQSLGQGPEFLIYFQGTGAADDSGLPNDRFFAVRPEGSVSTLKIQRTERGDSAVYLCASSLTDMAGETQYFGPGTRLLVL.

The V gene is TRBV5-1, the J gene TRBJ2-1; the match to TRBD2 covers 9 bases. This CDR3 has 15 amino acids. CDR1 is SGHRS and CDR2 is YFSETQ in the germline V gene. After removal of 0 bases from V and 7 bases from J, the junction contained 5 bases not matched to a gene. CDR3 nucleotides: TGCGCCAGCAGCTTGGAGATAGCGGGGGCGAATGAGCAGTTCTTC. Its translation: CASSLEIAGANEQFF.

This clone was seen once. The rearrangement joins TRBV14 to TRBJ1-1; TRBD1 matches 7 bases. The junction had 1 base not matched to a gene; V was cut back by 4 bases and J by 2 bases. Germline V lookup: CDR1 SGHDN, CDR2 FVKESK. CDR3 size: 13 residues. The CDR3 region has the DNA TGTGCCAGCAGCCGGACAGGAAACACTGAAGCTTTCTTT. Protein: CASSRTGNTEAFF.

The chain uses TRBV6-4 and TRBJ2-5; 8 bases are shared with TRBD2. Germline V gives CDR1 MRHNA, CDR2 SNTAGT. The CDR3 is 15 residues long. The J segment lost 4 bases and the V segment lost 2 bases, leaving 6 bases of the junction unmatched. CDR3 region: CASSDRAGEAETQYF. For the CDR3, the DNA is TGTGCCAGCAGTGACAGAGCGGGGGAAGCAGAGACCCAGTACTTC.

CDR3 residues: CASSRKSVLGGGRTDTQYF. DNA for the CDR3: TGTGCCAGCAGCCGGAAAAGCGTACTTGGGGGGGGCCGCACAGATACGCAGTATTTT. The rearrangement links TRBV14 to TRBJ2-3, with a weak D call TRBD2 (7 bases). Trimming stripped 4 bases from V and 1 base from J, with 24 bases between. The CDR3 is 19 amino acids. The V gene's germline CDR1 is SGHDN and CDR2 FVKESK.

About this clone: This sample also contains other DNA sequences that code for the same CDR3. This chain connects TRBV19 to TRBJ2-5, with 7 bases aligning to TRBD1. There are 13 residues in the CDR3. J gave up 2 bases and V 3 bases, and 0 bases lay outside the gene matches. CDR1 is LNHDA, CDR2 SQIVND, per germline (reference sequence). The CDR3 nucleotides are TGTGCCAGTAGTATGGACAGGCAAGAGACCCAGTACTTC. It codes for CASSMDRQETQYF.

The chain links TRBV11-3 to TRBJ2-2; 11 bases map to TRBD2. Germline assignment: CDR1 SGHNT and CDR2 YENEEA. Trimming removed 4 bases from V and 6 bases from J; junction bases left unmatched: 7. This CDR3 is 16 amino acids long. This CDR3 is CASSSYSGGAPGELFF. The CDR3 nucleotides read TGTGCCAGCAGCTCCTATAGCGGGGGGGCCCCCGGGGAGCTGTTTTTT.

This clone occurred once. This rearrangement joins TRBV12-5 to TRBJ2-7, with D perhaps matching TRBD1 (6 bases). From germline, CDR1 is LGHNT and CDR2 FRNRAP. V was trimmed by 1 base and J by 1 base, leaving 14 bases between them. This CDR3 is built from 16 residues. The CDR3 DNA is TGTGCTAGTGGTTTGGAACAGGGAGATGTGTCCTACGAGCAGTACTTC. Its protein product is CASGLEQGDVSYEQYF. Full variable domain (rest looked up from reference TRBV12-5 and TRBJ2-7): DARVTQTPRHKVTEMGQEVTMRCQPILGHNTVFWYRQTMMQGLELLAYFRNRAPLDDSGMPKDRFSAEMPDATLATLKIQPSEPRDSAVYFCASGLEQGDVSYEQYFGPGTRLTVT.

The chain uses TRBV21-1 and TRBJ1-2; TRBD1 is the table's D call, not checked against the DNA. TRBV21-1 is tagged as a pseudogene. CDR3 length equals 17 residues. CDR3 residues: CASPKMKTRQLFYGYTF. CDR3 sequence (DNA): TGTGCCAGCCCCAAAATGAAGACGCGACAGCTCTTCTATGGCTACACCTTC.

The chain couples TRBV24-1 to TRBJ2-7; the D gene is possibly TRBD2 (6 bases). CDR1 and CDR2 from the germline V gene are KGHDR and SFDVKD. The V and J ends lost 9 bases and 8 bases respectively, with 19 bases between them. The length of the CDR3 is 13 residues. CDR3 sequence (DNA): TGTGCCACCCATGACAGCCTCGGGAGCAAGCAGTACTTC. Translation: CATHDSLGSKQYF.

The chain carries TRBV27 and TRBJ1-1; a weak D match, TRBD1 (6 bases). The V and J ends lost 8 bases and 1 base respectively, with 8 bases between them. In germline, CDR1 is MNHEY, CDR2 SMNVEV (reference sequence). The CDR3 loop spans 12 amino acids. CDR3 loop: CASGTTNTEAFF. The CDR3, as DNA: TGTGCCAGCGGGACAACGAACACTGAAGCTTTCTTT.